The next 25 T cell receptor beta chains were all read from a single sample in a study of blood T cell repertoires in COVID-19. Clones were read by immunoSEQ multiplex PCR, and TCRdb kept only the in-frame ones, dropping some. This sample yields roughly 30,000 clones, of which roughly 87% are seen a single time; around 15% belongs to the top ten. The sequencing input was peripheral blood. These receptors were collected from a human donor in a cohort sampled during active COVID-19.

The V call is TRBV7-8, the J call TRBJ1-1, with D unclear. V was shortened by 5 bases and J by 1 base, with 14 bases between the two germline ends. Germline V gives CDR1 SGHVS, CDR2 FQNEAQ. This CDR3 contains 15 residues. CDR3 region: CASSIEGFWNTEAFF. CDR3 DNA: TGTGCCAGCAGCATTGAGGGATTTTGGAACACTGAAGCTTTCTTT.

The rearrangement uses TRBV4-3 and TRBJ1-6; TRBD1 agrees at 9 bases. Germline V gene sequence: CDR1 LGHNA, CDR2 YSLEER. After removal of 0 bases from V and 7 bases from J, the junction contained 1 base not matched to a gene. This CDR3 region has 15 residues. In DNA form, the CDR3 reads TGCGCCAGCAGCCAAGATGGACAGGGGAATTCACCCCTCCACTTT. Translated: CASSQDGQGNSPLHF.

V is TRBV10-3 and J is TRBJ2-5; tentatively, D is TRBD1 (6 bases). This CDR3 spans 14 amino acids. CDR1 is ENHRY, CDR2 SYGVKD, per germline. The V end lost 2 bases, the J end lost 1 base, and 8 bases lay between the germline ends. The CDR3 DNA is TGTGCCATCAGTGAGGGCAGGGGCCAAGAGACCCAGTACTTC. It translates to CAISEGRGQETQYF.

V usage is TRBV6-5 and J usage is TRBJ2-5; a weak D match, TRBD1 (5 bases). V dropped 5 bases and J dropped 5 bases, with 15 bases sitting between them. CDR3 length equals 14 residues. Germline CDR1 MNHEY, CDR2 SVGAGI. CDR3 amino acids: CASSRGNPGETQYF. Here the CDR3 DNA reads TGTGCCAGCAGTAGGGGAAACCCCGGGGAGACCCAGTACTTC.

The rearrangement joins TRBV15 to TRBJ2-5; D perhaps matches TRBD1 (6 bases). The V end lost 0 bases, the J end lost 8 bases, and 22 bases lay between the germline ends. The CDR3 covers 17 residues. CDR1 and CDR2 from the germline V gene are LNHNV and YYDKDF (reference sequence). The CDR3 DNA sequence: TGTGCCACCAGCAGAGATCGGTCCCGGACAGCAGGGAGAACCCAGTACTTC. Amino acids: CATSRDRSRTAGRTQYF.

This chain joins TRBV19 and TRBJ2-7; TRBD1 aligns across 8 bases. The CDR3 covers 16 residues. The V and J ends lost 3 bases and 3 bases, in that order; junction bases with no gene match: 10. Germline V gives CDR1 LNHDA, CDR2 SQIVND (reference sequence). For the CDR3, the DNA is TGTGCCAGTAGTATTTCACCGACAGGGGAAATCTACGAGCAGTACTTC. Amino acids: CASSISPTGEIYEQYF.

The chain carries TRBV11-3 and TRBJ2-7; D might be TRBD2 (6 bases). Trimming stripped 4 bases from V and 3 bases from J, with 16 bases between. The CDR3 runs to 15 residues. CDR1 is SGHNT and CDR2 is YENEEA in the germline V gene. For the CDR3, the DNA is TGTGCCAGCAGCTCGGGTGGTAGCGGAGGCTACGAGCAGTACTTC. Its translation is CASSSGGSGGYEQYF. The full variable domain, its missing parts supplied by reference TRBV11-3 and TRBJ2-7, is EAGVVQSPRYKIIEKKQPVAFWCNPISGHNTLYWYLQNLGQGPELLIRYENEEAVDDSQLPKDRFSAERLKGVDSTLKIQPAELGDSAVYLCASSSGGSGGYEQYFGPGTRLTVT.

The J gene is TRBJ2-2, the V gene TRBV6-5, with unresolved D. Per germline, CDR1 MNHEY and CDR2 SVGAGI. This CDR3 comprises 14 residues. V was trimmed by 0 bases and J by 8 bases, leaving 10 bases between them. The CDR3 loop is CASSYSRNLGELFF. The DNA for the CDR3 is TGTGCCAGCAGTTACTCGAGAAATCTTGGGGAGCTGTTTTTT.

V is TRBV18 and J is TRBJ1-1, with 7 bases matching TRBD1. CDR3 length: 15 amino acids. Germline CDR1 reads KGHSH; CDR2 reads LQKENI. V lost 5 bases, J lost 4 bases, and 10 bases stayed unmatched. The CDR3 nucleotides are TGTGCCAGCTCAGAAGGGGCAGGGGGTTTCACTGAAGCTTTCTTT. Translating it yields CASSEGAGGFTEAFF. Full variable domain (remainder filled in from reference TRBV18 and TRBJ1-1): NAGVMQNPRHLVRRRGQEARLRCSPMKGHSHVYWYRQLPEEGLKFMVYLQKENIIDESGMPKERFSAEFPKEGPSILRIQQVVRGDSAAYFCASSEGAGGFTEAFFGQGTRLTVV.

The chain combines TRBV20-1 with TRBJ1-2; D is ambiguous. Trimming left V 7 bases short and J 5 bases short, with 11 bases between. This CDR3 has 11 residues. CDR1 is DFQATT, CDR2 SNEGSKA, per germline (reference sequence). The CDR3 sequence is CSVGLAYGYTF. For the CDR3, the DNA is TGCAGTGTCGGGTTGGCGTATGGCTACACCTTC.

The gene calls are TRBV14 and TRBJ2-7; possibly TRBD2 for D (5 bases). Trimming stripped 0 bases from V and 0 bases from J, with 24 bases between. The germline V gene encodes CDR1 SGHDN and CDR2 FVKESK. The CDR3 contains 20 residues. CDR3 sequence: CASSQDGYLGRTQGSYEQYF. As DNA, the CDR3 is TGTGCCAGCAGCCAAGATGGTTACCTAGGAAGGACTCAAGGCTCCTACGAGCAGTACTTC.

The V and J genes are TRBV5-1 and TRBJ2-7, with 9 nucleotides matching TRBD2. The CDR3 consists of 14 residues. Germline loops: CDR1 SGHRS, CDR2 YFSETQ. V trimming: 0 bases; J trimming: 7 bases; junction bases outside the gene matches: 5. Written as DNA, the CDR3 is TGCGCCAGCAGCTTGGCTAGCGGGACGAGGGAGCAGTACTTC. This encodes CASSLASGTREQYF.

By share of the sample, this clone is medium-sized (0.01 to 0.1%). The V call is TRBV7-7, the J call TRBJ2-1, with TRBD2 matching 10 bases. The CDR3 loop spans 15 amino acids. Unmatched junction bases numbered 5, after V lost 5 bases and J lost 4 bases. The V gene's germline CDR1 is SSHAT and CDR2 FNYEAQ (reference sequence). Here the CDR3 DNA reads TGTGCCAGCAGCGCGGGACTAGCGAGTTACAATGAGCAGTTCTTC. Its protein product is CASSAGLASYNEQFF.

The V call is TRBV10-3, the J call TRBJ2-7; 9 nucleotides match TRBD1. Germline CDR1 ENHRY, CDR2 SYGVKD. The CDR3 is 12 residues long. V was clipped by 8 bases and J by 6 bases; unmatched bases: 5. CDR3: CAIGTGYSEQYF. Here the CDR3 DNA reads TGTGCCATCGGGACAGGGTATAGCGAGCAGTACTTC.

J is TRBJ2-7 and V is TRBV14; 10 positions match TRBD2. V trimming: 1 base; J trimming: 4 bases; junction bases outside the gene matches: 4. The CDR3 runs to 15 residues. Germline V gene sequence: CDR1 SGHDN, CDR2 FVKESK. CDR3 in amino acids: CASSQVGLARYEQYF. The DNA of the CDR3 is TGTGCCAGCAGCCAAGTGGGACTAGCGCGTTACGAGCAGTACTTC.

This clone is labeled as medium-sized. The V gene is TRBV18, the J gene TRBJ2-2; TRBD1 aligns across 10 bases. Germline assignment: CDR1 KGHSH and CDR2 LQKENI. This CDR3 spans 17 amino acids. With 5 bases clipped from V and 8 bases from J, the junction kept 14 bases outside the gene matches. The CDR3 here is CASSSSGTGDLNGELFF. The CDR3 nucleotides are TGTGCCAGCTCATCCTCCGGGACAGGGGACCTAAATGGGGAGCTGTTTTTT.

This sequence joins TRBV3-1 (or the pseudogene TRBV3-2) and TRBJ2-7; 7 bases line up with TRBD1. The CDR3 runs to 13 residues. Trimming removed 5 bases from V and 7 bases from J; junction bases left unmatched: 8. Per the germline V gene, CDR1 is LGHDT and CDR2 is YNNKEL (reference sequence). CDR3: CASSTKTGWEQYF. The CDR3 nucleotides are TGTGCCAGCAGCACCAAGACAGGGTGGGAGCAGTACTTC.

The chain couples TRBV2 to TRBJ1-5; D may be TRBD1 (6 bases). The V end was cut by 5 bases, the J end by 10 bases, with 12 bases between. Germline assignment: CDR1 SNHLY and CDR2 FYNNEI. The CDR3 contains 12 residues. In DNA, the CDR3 is TGTGCCAGCAGTCCTGGACAGTCCCCCCAGCATTTT. The encoded protein is CASSPGQSPQHF.

CDR3 sequence reads: CAISESGVAGVDEQYF. The CDR3 DNA is TGTGCCATCAGTGAGTCGGGGGTAGCGGGGGTGGACGAGCAGTACTTC. This chain joins TRBV10-3 and TRBJ2-7; 9 nucleotides agree with TRBD2. In germline, CDR1 is ENHRY, CDR2 SYGVKD. V shed 0 bases and J 5 bases; nucleotides not matched to a gene: 8. The CDR3 consists of 16 residues.

This clone was picked up one time. This chain links TRBV6-2 or TRBV6-3 with TRBJ2-7, with 8 positions matching TRBD1. J was trimmed by 3 bases and V by 6 bases; bases with no gene match: 10. CDR3 length: 15 amino acids. Looked up from germline, CDR1 is MNHEY and CDR2 is SVGEGT. CDR3 DNA: TGTGCCAGCAGCTCGACAGGGGACCTATTCTACGAGCAGTACTTC. It translates to CASSSTGDLFYEQYF.

The V call is TRBV10-3, the J call TRBJ2-7, with 8 positions matching TRBD1. The V gene end was trimmed by 4 bases and the J gene end by 3 bases; junction bases not matched to a gene: 8. The CDR3 extends over 15 amino acids. Germline V gives CDR1 ENHRY, CDR2 SYGVKD. The CDR3 protein is CAISASGTGSYEQYF. CDR3 DNA: TGTGCCATCAGTGCATCCGGGACAGGCAGCTACGAGCAGTACTTC.

V and J are TRBV4-2 and TRBJ1-1, with D unresolved. The CDR3 has 12 residues. The germline V and J ends were trimmed by 3 bases and 7 bases, with 9 bases remaining between them. In germline, CDR1 is LGHNA, CDR2 YNFKEQ. In nucleotides, the CDR3 is TGTGCCAGCAGCCATGAACTTGGTGAAGCTTTCTTT. Its translation: CASSHELGEAFF.

This chain links TRBV7-8 with TRBJ2-7; 9 bases are shared with TRBD2. Germline values: CDR1 SGHVS, CDR2 FQNEAQ. V lost 2 bases and J lost 3; bases outside the gene matches: 8. CDR3 length: 16 residues. This chain's CDR3 is CASSLRRPSGVYEQYF. CDR3 bases: TGTGCCAGCAGCTTACGGCGGCCTAGCGGGGTCTACGAGCAGTACTTC.

The chain uses TRBV10-3 and TRBJ1-3; 10 bases match TRBD1. Trimming at V came to 1 base and at J to 3 bases, leaving 3 bases not matched to a gene. The germline gives CDR1 ENHRY, CDR2 SYGVKD. The CDR3 is 16 residues long. The CDR3 DNA follows: TGTGCCATCAGTGAGTGGGACAGGGGAAGTGGAAACACCATATATTTT. Its translation is CAISEWDRGSGNTIYF.

The table lists this clone with a few counts. This chain uses TRBV7-8 with TRBJ1-5; TRBD1 matches at 9 bases. V dropped 5 bases and J dropped 6; count of bases not matched to a gene: 8. Germline V CDR1 and CDR2: SGHVS, FQNEAQ. The CDR3 is made up of 15 amino acids. The chain's CDR3 is CASSVDRGAGQPQHF. The DNA of the CDR3 is TGTGCCAGCAGCGTGGACAGGGGTGCAGGTCAGCCCCAGCATTTT.